Presented here are 15 T cell receptor beta chains from one specimen sequenced in a study of blood T cell repertoires in COVID-19 (TCRdb year 2020). Library preparation employed the immunoSEQ multiplex PCR assay. Entries here come from immuneACCESS through TCRdb and include only in-frame sequences with V and J called. Some clones fail to appear in such tables; in the studies checked, an unresolved V gene covers under half of the shortfall, and the cause of the remainder is unknown. Within this sample are about 280,000 clones, with more than 70% of them counted one time only. 2% of the sample is in the top ten clones. Sequenced: PBMCs or T cells enriched from blood (not recorded which). Receptors originate from a woman in her fifties or sixties in a cohort exposed to, infected with or recovered from COVID-19 (not recorded which).

The genes are TRBV9 and TRBJ2-4; unclear D gene. This CDR3 has 16 residues. The germline V gene encodes CDR1 SGDLS and CDR2 YYNGEE. Between the trimmed V and J ends, which lost 3 bases and 0 bases, there was a span of 13 bases. The CDR3 sequence is CASSAGDRLAKNIQYF. In DNA form, the CDR3 reads TGTGCCAGCAGCGCCGGAGATAGACTAGCCAAAAACATTCAGTACTTC.

The chain employs TRBV28 and TRBJ1-6; the D gene is possibly TRBD1 (6 bases). Trimming cost V 6 bases and J 10 bases, with 13 bases left between them. The germline gives CDR1 MDHEN, CDR2 SYDVKM. The CDR3 length is 13 residues. The CDR3 DNA sequence: TGTGCCAGCAGCCTACAGGGCAGGTCACCCCTCCACTTT. Translation gives CASSLQGRSPLHF.

The chain joins TRBV6-5 to TRBJ2-3; possibly TRBD2 for D (5 bases). The CDR3 covers 14 residues. CDR1 is MNHEY, CDR2 SVGAGI, per germline. Trimming stripped 6 bases from V and 2 bases from J, with 12 bases between. The CDR3 bases are TGTGCCAGCAGACGGGGAGCCCCCACAGATACGCAGTATTTT. It translates to CASRRGAPTDTQYF.

V usage is TRBV6-5 and J usage is TRBJ2-7; maybe TRBD1 (6 bases). Between the trimmed V and J ends, which lost 7 bases and 4 bases, there was a span of 11 bases. Germline V CDR1 and CDR2: MNHEY, SVGAGI. There are 12 residues in the CDR3. This CDR3 is CASNNREYEQYF. The CDR3 nucleotides read TGTGCCAGCAACAACAGGGAATACGAGCAGTACTTC.

V gene TRBV27 combines with J gene TRBJ1-6; 8 bases are shared with TRBD1. Germline V gives CDR1 MNHEY, CDR2 SMNVEV (reference sequence). V was clipped by 3 bases and J by 10 bases; unmatched bases: 8. CDR3 length equals 15 residues. DNA of the CDR3: TGTGCCAGCAGTTTCTCCGACAGGGGAGAATCACCCCTCCACTTT. This translates into CASSFSDRGESPLHF.

The chain links TRBV6-5 to TRBJ1-2, with 8 bases lining up with TRBD1. The CDR3 extends over 13 amino acids. The junction had 11 bases not matched to a gene; V was cut back by 8 bases and J by 9 bases. Germline V gene lookup returns CDR1 MNHEY and CDR2 SVGAGI. The CDR3 region is CASFQGARGSYTF. In DNA form, the CDR3 reads TGTGCCAGCTTCCAGGGGGCGCGTGGTAGCTACACCTTC.

The chain carries TRBV6-4 and TRBJ1-4; D gene uncertain. Germline-derived CDR1 and CDR2 are MRHNA and SNTAGT. Between the trimmed V and J ends, which lost 4 bases and 7 bases, there was a span of 10 bases. The CDR3 length is 13 residues. The CDR3 bases are TGTGCCAGCAGTGGAGGGTTTGGTGAAAAACTGTTTTTT. Translated: CASSGGFGEKLFF.

This chain links TRBV12-3 or TRBV12-4 with TRBJ1-2; no firm D call. Trimming stripped 6 bases from V and 3 bases from J, with 11 bases between. The CDR3 is 13 residues long. The CDR3 sequence: CASSPGAYYGYTF. The CDR3 region has the DNA TGTGCCAGCAGCCCCGGAGCGTACTATGGCTACACCTTC.

This chain joins TRBV6-5 and TRBJ2-2, with a possible D match to TRBD2 (5 bases). The germline CDR1 and CDR2 sequences are MNHEY and SVGAGI. The CDR3 has 16 amino acids. V lost 2 bases and J lost 0, with 10 bases in between. The DNA for the CDR3 is TGTGCCAGCAGTTACAAGCGGAGAACGAACACCGGGGAGCTGTTTTTT. It codes for CASSYKRRTNTGELFF.

A few counts support this clone. This rearrangement joins TRBV7-9 to TRBJ2-5, with TRBD1 as a possible D gene (5 bases). V lost 4 bases to trimming and J lost 4 bases, with 13 bases between them. The CDR3 extends over 14 amino acids. The germline CDR1 and CDR2 sequences are SEHNR and FQNEAQ (reference sequence). Written as DNA, the CDR3 is TGTGCCAGCAGCTCCCAGGGATTAGTAGAGACCCAGTACTTC. Amino acids: CASSSQGLVETQYF.

This chain joins TRBV28 and TRBJ2-3, with 7 positions matching TRBD1. Germline CDR1 is MDHEN and CDR2 is SYDVKM. The CDR3 sequence is 15 residues long. V gave up 2 bases and J gave up 2 bases; unmatched junction bases: 4. The CDR3 DNA is TGTGCCAGCAGTTTAAGGGGACAGTTCACAGATACGCAGTATTTT. Its protein is CASSLRGQFTDTQYF. The whole variable domain, filled in from reference TRBV28 and TRBJ2-3, reads DVKVTQSSRYLVKRTGEKVFLECVQDMDHENMFWYRQDPGLGLRLIYFSYDVKMKEKGDIPEGYSVSREKKERFSLILESASTNQTSMYLCASSLRGQFTDTQYFGPGTRLTVL.

This clone has just a few counts. The chain couples TRBV11-3 to TRBJ1-1, with D unresolved. Trimming removed 0 bases from V and 4 bases from J, with 21 bases in between. This CDR3 has 18 amino acids. CDR1 and CDR2 (germline): SGHNT, YENEEA. The CDR3 DNA sequence: TGTGCCAGCAGCTTAGATGTATCATCAAGAGGGCTGAGCACTGAAGCTTTCTTT. Translation gives CASSLDVSSRGLSTEAFF. The variable domain in full, with the rest retrieved from reference TRBV11-3 and TRBJ1-1, is EAGVVQSPRYKIIEKKQPVAFWCNPISGHNTLYWYLQNLGQGPELLIRYENEEAVDDSQLPKDRFSAERLKGVDSTLKIQPAELGDSAVYLCASSLDVSSRGLSTEAFFGQGTRLTVV.

The CDR3 bases are TGTGCCAGCAGCCAACAGGGGAACACTGAAGCTTTCTTT. Translated: CASSQQGNTEAFF. The chain employs TRBV7-3 and TRBJ1-1, with TRBD1 as a possible D gene (6 bases). V lost 5 bases to trimming and J lost 1 base, with 8 bases between them. This CDR3 region has 13 residues. CDR1 and CDR2 from the germline V gene are SGHTA and FQGTGA.

The J gene is TRBJ1-2, the V gene TRBV7-9; 7 nucleotides line up with TRBD1. The V gene's germline CDR1 is SEHNR and CDR2 FQNEAQ (reference sequence). V lost 1 base, J lost 1 base, and 6 bases stayed unmatched. This CDR3 contains 16 residues. The CDR3 sequence: CASSLEGTVVNYGYTF. CDR3 coding DNA: TGTGCCAGCAGCTTAGAGGGGACAGTGGTTAACTATGGCTACACCTTC.

The chain uses TRBV5-6 and TRBJ1-1; no reliable D call. The CDR3 has 15 amino acids. The ends were cut back, 1 base at V and 2 bases at J, with 12 bases in the middle. Germline loops: CDR1 SGHDT, CDR2 YYEEEE. This chain's CDR3 is CASSLRGVINTEAFF. The CDR3 DNA reads as TGTGCCAGCAGCTTGCGGGGTGTTATTAACACTGAAGCTTTCTTT.